These 6 T cell receptor beta chains were sequenced from one sample in a study of T cell responses to AZD1222 COVID-19 vaccine. Sequenced by immunoSEQ multiplex PCR; TCRdb stores in-frame clones only, minus some. The table includes around 130,000 clones, 85% to 90% detected once. The source was peripheral blood, collected 28 days after the second AZD1222 dose. The source is an adult who received the AZD1222 COVID-19 vaccine.

The chain employs TRBV5-1 and TRBJ2-1, with TRBD2 identical over 10 bases. The CDR3 extends over 16 amino acids. CDR1 is SGHRS, CDR2 YFSETQ, per germline. With 0 bases clipped from V and 8 bases from J, the junction kept 8 bases outside the gene matches. CDR3 in amino acids: CASSLVERGGADEQFF. In DNA, the CDR3 is TGCGCCAGCAGCTTGGTGGAGCGGGGGGGCGCAGATGAGCAGTTCTTC.

The CDR3 region is CASSGGGGLRHTQYF. DNA of the CDR3: TGTGCCAGCAGCGGGGGCGGGGGCCTGCGACATACGCAGTATTTT. The chain is built from TRBV7-2 and TRBJ2-3; the D gene is possibly TRBD2 (7 bases). This CDR3 is built from 15 residues. With 5 bases removed from V and 7 bases from J, the gap between germline ends came to 19 bases. In germline, CDR1 is SGHTA, CDR2 FQGNSA.

The chain is built from TRBV3-1 (or the pseudogene TRBV3-2) and TRBJ2-3; TRBD1 agrees at 10 bases. Trimming removed 3 bases from V and 6 bases from J; junction bases left unmatched: 6. CDR1 and CDR2 from the germline V gene are LGHDT and YNNKEL (reference sequence). This CDR3 contains 15 residues. CDR3 amino acids: CASSHGGQGSDTQYF. CDR3 coding DNA: TGTGCCAGCAGCCACGGGGGACAGGGGAGCGATACGCAGTATTTT.

The rearrangement joins TRBV4-3 to TRBJ1-1; tentative D call: TRBD1 (5 bases). CDR1 and CDR2 (germline): LGHNA, YSLEER. This CDR3 contains 15 residues. V shed 1 base and J shed 0 bases, with 9 bases lying between them. DNA for the CDR3: TGCGCCAGCAGCCAAGTAACGGGACTGAACACTGAAGCTTTCTTT. Translating gives CASSQVTGLNTEAFF.

This chain links TRBV5-3 with TRBJ1-2; 8 bases are shared with TRBD1. TRBV5-3 is an ORF; its function is uncertain. The CDR3 runs 14 residues. The junction had 6 bases not matched to a gene; V was cut back by 4 bases and J by 4 bases. The CDR3 loop reads CARSRDGTGYGYTF. The DNA for the CDR3 is TGTGCCAGAAGCCGGGACGGGACAGGCTATGGCTACACCTTC.

The CDR3 protein is CASSSLAGPNEQYF. CDR3 nucleotide sequence: TGTGCCAGCAGCAGTCTAGCGGGACCCAACGAGCAGTACTTC. This rearrangement joins TRBV9 to TRBJ2-7; 9 bases agree with TRBD2. The CDR3 is 14 amino acids. Germline CDR1 is SGDLS and CDR2 is YYNGEE. V was pared by 4 bases and J by 5 bases, with 7 bases of the junction left unmatched. The full variable domain, rest sourced from reference TRBV9 and TRBJ2-7, is DSGVTQTPKHLITATGQRVTLRCSPRSGDLSVYWYQQSLDQGLQFLIQYYNGEERAKGNILERFSAQQFPDLHSELNLSSLELGDSALYFCASSSLAGPNEQYFGPGTRLTVT.